The T cell receptor (beta chain) under discussion was sequenced for a study of cytotoxic CD8 clonotypes in ibrutinib-treated CLL. The CDR3 totals 15 residues. Trimming cost V 2 bases and J 2 bases, with 9 bases left between them. The germline CDR1 and CDR2 sequences are SGHTA and FQGNSA. With cryopreserved PBMCs as the source, roughly 2 micrograms of genomic DNA went to TCR beta libraries. This clone was counted a few times. TCRdb keeps only in-frame clones here, not all; method: immunoSEQ multiplex PCR. Of hundreds of thousands of clones listed, 70% are singletons. Source: PBMCs, taken after 24 months of ibrutinib treatment. The receptor was derived from a human donor with chronic lymphocytic leukemia. The V call is TRBV7-2, the J call TRBJ2-2; D is perhaps TRBD1 (6 bases). The CDR3 sequence is CASSLQGFNTGELFF. The CDR3 DNA reads as TGTGCCAGCAGCTTACAGGGGTTTAACACCGGGGAGCTGTTTTTT.